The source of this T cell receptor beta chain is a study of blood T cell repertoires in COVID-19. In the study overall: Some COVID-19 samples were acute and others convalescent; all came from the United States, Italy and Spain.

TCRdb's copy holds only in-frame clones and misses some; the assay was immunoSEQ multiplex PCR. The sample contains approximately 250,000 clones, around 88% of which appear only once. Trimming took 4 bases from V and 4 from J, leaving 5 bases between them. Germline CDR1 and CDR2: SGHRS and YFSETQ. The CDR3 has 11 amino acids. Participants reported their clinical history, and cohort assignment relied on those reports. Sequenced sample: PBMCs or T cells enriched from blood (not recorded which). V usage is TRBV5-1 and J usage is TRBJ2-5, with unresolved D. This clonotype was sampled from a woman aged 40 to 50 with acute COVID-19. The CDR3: CASSIRETQYF. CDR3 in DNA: TGCGCCAGCAGCATTCGAGAGACCCAGTACTTC. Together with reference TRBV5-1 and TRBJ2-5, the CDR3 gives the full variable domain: KAGVTQTPRYLIKTRGQQVTLSCSPISGHRSVSWYQQTPGQGLQFLFEYFSETQRNKGNFPGRFSGRQFSNSRSEMNVSTLELGDSALYLCASSIRETQYFGPGTRLLVL.